The entry below describes one TCR beta chain. Using immunoSEQ multiplex PCR, the repertoire was profiled, and TCRdb retains in-frame clones only, with some absent. The repertoire holds roughly 200,000 clones, with about 82% as singletons. The CDR3 spans 14 residues. CDR1 is MNHEY and CDR2 is SVGEGT in the germline V gene. The germline V and J ends were trimmed by 7 bases and 4 bases, with 16 bases remaining between them. This sample was included in a study of blood T cell repertoires in COVID-19. Looking at the study overall: Sites in the United States, Italy and Spain provided acute and convalescent COVID-19 samples.

Clinical history reported by participants formed the basis on which cohorts were assigned. This rearrangement joins TRBV6-2 or TRBV6-3 to TRBJ1-2; tentatively, D is TRBD1 (6 bases). Sequencing was done on a sample of PBMCs or T cells enriched from blood (not recorded which). This sequence originates from a man aged 35-49 years with acute COVID-19. In DNA, the CDR3 is TGTGCCAGCACCCCAACAGGGATGGGCTATGGCTACACCTTC. This sequence encodes CASTPTGMGYGYTF.